One and the same sample provided the 17 T cell receptor beta chains below, sequenced in a study of cytomegalovirus exposure and HLA in healthy donors (dated by TCRdb to 2016 to 2017). The library came from the immunoSEQ multiplex PCR assay. A mixture of 60 forward primers for TCR Vbeta segments and 13 reverse primers for TCR Jbeta segments was used in the multiplex PCR. TCRdb mirrors the immuneACCESS table, restricted to in-frame sequences. Some clones are absent from its copies; in checked studies, under half trace to an unresolved V gene, and the reason for the others is unknown. This sample is represented by about 160,000 clones; more than 80% of them were singletons. The biggest ten clones account for around 6.7% of the sample. The specimen sequenced was PBMCs. The receptor source for this set is a woman aged 25 to 39 in good health and CMV-seropositive.

The chain uses TRBV6-1 and TRBJ2-5, with TRBD1 matching over 7 bases. The CDR3 spans 14 residues. Looked up from germline, CDR1 is MNHNS and CDR2 is SASEGT. Trimming removed 6 bases from V and 1 base from J; junction bases left unmatched: 5. CDR3 sequence: CASRWTGAQETQYF. CDR3 coding DNA: TGTGCCAGCAGATGGACAGGCGCCCAAGAGACCCAGTACTTC.

The chain is built from TRBV6-6 and TRBJ1-5; D is ambiguous. The CDR3 runs to 16 residues. The germline V gene encodes CDR1 MNHNY and CDR2 SVGAGI (reference sequence). V was trimmed by 2 bases and J by 4 bases, leaving 15 bases between them. DNA for the CDR3: TGTGCCAGCAGTTACGAGTTCGGTATAGCTAATCAGCCCCAGCATTTT. It encodes CASSYEFGIANQPQHF.

The chain couples TRBV5-4 to TRBJ2-7; TRBD2 might be the D (5 bases). Per the germline V gene, CDR1 is SGHNT and CDR2 is YYREEE (reference sequence). The CDR3 loop spans 14 amino acids. Deletions cut 0 bases from V and 2 bases from J, with 9 bases between. CDR3 residues: CASSLDGGTYEQYF. DNA of the CDR3: TGTGCCAGCAGCTTGGACGGAGGAACCTACGAGCAGTACTTC.

J is TRBJ2-3 and V is TRBV7-2; a weak D match, TRBD1 (6 bases). Germline assignment: CDR1 SGHTA and CDR2 FQGNSA. This CDR3 spans 16 amino acids. The V end was cut by 5 bases, the J end by 0 bases, with 15 bases between. The CDR3 nucleotides read TGTGCCAGCAGCACAGGGATTTTTGGTAGCACAGATACGCAGTATTTT. This translates into CASSTGIFGSTDTQYF.

The chain recombines TRBV4-3 with TRBJ2-3, with 7 nucleotides matching TRBD2. The CDR3 covers 17 residues. Germline V gene sequence: CDR1 LGHNA, CDR2 YSLEER. V shed 2 bases and J 5 bases; nucleotides not matched to a gene: 13. CDR3 in amino acids: CASSQNSFRGEGDTQYF. The CDR3 coding sequence is TGCGCCAGCAGCCAAAACTCTTTCCGGGGGGAGGGAGATACGCAGTATTTT.

The V and J genes are TRBV30 and TRBJ2-2; 12 nucleotides line up with TRBD2. The CDR3 has 13 residues. J gave up 6 bases and V 5 bases, and 1 base lay outside the gene matches. CDR1 GTSNPN and CDR2 SVGIG come from the germline V gene (reference sequence). CDR3 amino acids: CAWRLAGAGELFF. The CDR3 bases are TGTGCCTGGCGACTAGCGGGGGCCGGGGAGCTGTTTTTT.

This clone has just one count. This sequence joins TRBV5-4 and TRBJ2-5; D possibly corresponds to TRBD1 (6 bases). Germline V gene sequence: CDR1 SGHNT, CDR2 YYREEE (reference sequence). CDR3 length: 13 amino acids. Trimming removed 4 bases at V and 5 bases at J, with 12 bases between. CDR3 sequence: CASSRDTRETQYF. DNA for the CDR3: TGTGCCAGCAGCCGGGACACTAGGGAGACCCAGTACTTC.

This sequence joins TRBV15 and TRBJ1-1; 7 bases fit TRBD1. Germline CDR1 LNHNV, CDR2 YYDKDF (reference sequence). Trimming cost V 1 base and J 3 bases; bases outside gene matches: 11. The length of the CDR3 is 17 residues. The CDR3 loop is CATSRAQHTGVDTEAFF. The CDR3 nucleotides read TGTGCCACCAGCAGAGCCCAACACACAGGGGTGGACACTGAAGCTTTCTTT.

The rearrangement uses TRBV29-1 and TRBJ2-7, with 7 positions matching TRBD2. The CDR3 is 12 residues long. CDR1 and CDR2 from the germline V gene are SQVTM and ANQGSEA. Losses at the gene ends were 1 base for V and 4 bases for J; bases not matched to a gene: 1. The CDR3 is CSVEVGGYEQYF. CDR3 nucleotides: TGCAGCGTTGAAGTCGGGGGGTACGAGCAGTACTTC.

The J gene is TRBJ2-3, the V gene TRBV9, with TRBD2 as a possible D gene (6 bases). V shed 4 bases and J shed 4 bases, with 19 bases lying between them. Per germline, CDR1 SGDLS and CDR2 YYNGEE. The CDR3 is 16 residues long. CDR3 bases: TGTGCCAGCAGCTCAACCGGGACTCATCGGGCAGATACGCAGTATTTT. It is translated as CASSSTGTHRADTQYF.

This rearrangement joins TRBV19 to TRBJ1-4; D might be TRBD1 (6 bases). CDR1 and CDR2 from the germline V gene are LNHDA and SQIVND (reference sequence). V was clipped by 4 bases and J by 8 bases, with 17 bases between them. This CDR3 is 15 amino acids long. CDR3 coding DNA: TGTGCCAGTAGTAGTGTGGCGGGGGGCGACGAAAAACTGTTTTTT. Its protein is CASSSVAGGDEKLFF.

This CDR3 reads CASSQSWRDYGYTF. The CDR3 DNA is TGCGCCAGCAGCCAATCCTGGAGGGACTATGGCTACACCTTC. The chain combines TRBV4-1 with TRBJ1-2; D remains ambiguous. The V and J ends lost 2 bases and 3 bases respectively, with 10 bases between them. Germline V gene data show CDR1 as MGHRA and CDR2 as YSYEKL. CDR3 length: 14 residues.

The chain is built from TRBV27 and TRBJ1-3; D is undetermined. V lost 2 bases and J 3 bases, leaving 11 bases between the germline ends. The CDR3 totals 15 residues. Germline V CDR1 and CDR2: MNHEY, SMNVEV (reference sequence). CDR3 protein: CASSLNADGGNTIYF. The CDR3 DNA is TGTGCCAGCAGTTTAAACGCGGATGGTGGAAACACCATATATTTT.

This clone was detected a few times. The chain is built from TRBV4-1 and TRBJ1-1; 7 bases are a match to TRBD1. Germline CDR1 MGHRA, CDR2 YSYEKL. V trimming: 2 bases; J trimming: 8 bases; junction bases outside the gene matches: 8. The CDR3 contains 14 residues. The CDR3 loop is CASSQPDRDLEAFF. CDR3 in DNA: TGCGCCAGCAGCCAACCCGACAGGGATCTCGAAGCTTTCTTT.

The chain links TRBV2 to TRBJ1-1; D uncertain. The CDR3 extends over 14 amino acids. Germline CDR1 is SNHLY and CDR2 is FYNNEI. Trimming removed 6 bases at V and 4 bases at J, with 15 bases between. The CDR3 spells CASSGVTEGTEAFF. The CDR3 nucleotides are TGTGCCAGCAGCGGCGTGACTGAGGGCACTGAAGCTTTCTTT.

V is TRBV6-6 and J is TRBJ1-2, with 7 bases matching TRBD1. The junction had 14 bases not matched to a gene; V was cut back by 2 bases and J by 8 bases. The CDR3 length is 16 residues. Germline CDR1 MNHNY, CDR2 SVGAGI (reference sequence). This chain's CDR3 is CASSYGISWDSGGYTF. CDR3 nucleotide sequence: TGTGCCAGCAGTTACGGAATTTCTTGGGACAGCGGCGGCTACACCTTC.

The chain recombines TRBV15 with TRBJ2-7; D ambiguous. Trimming left V 0 bases short and J 5 bases short, with 8 bases between. The germline gives CDR1 LNHNV, CDR2 YYDKDF (reference sequence). This CDR3 is built from 13 residues. In DNA form, the CDR3 reads TGTGCCACCAGCAGAGATCAGGTTCACGAGCAGTACTTC. Translated, it gives CATSRDQVHEQYF.